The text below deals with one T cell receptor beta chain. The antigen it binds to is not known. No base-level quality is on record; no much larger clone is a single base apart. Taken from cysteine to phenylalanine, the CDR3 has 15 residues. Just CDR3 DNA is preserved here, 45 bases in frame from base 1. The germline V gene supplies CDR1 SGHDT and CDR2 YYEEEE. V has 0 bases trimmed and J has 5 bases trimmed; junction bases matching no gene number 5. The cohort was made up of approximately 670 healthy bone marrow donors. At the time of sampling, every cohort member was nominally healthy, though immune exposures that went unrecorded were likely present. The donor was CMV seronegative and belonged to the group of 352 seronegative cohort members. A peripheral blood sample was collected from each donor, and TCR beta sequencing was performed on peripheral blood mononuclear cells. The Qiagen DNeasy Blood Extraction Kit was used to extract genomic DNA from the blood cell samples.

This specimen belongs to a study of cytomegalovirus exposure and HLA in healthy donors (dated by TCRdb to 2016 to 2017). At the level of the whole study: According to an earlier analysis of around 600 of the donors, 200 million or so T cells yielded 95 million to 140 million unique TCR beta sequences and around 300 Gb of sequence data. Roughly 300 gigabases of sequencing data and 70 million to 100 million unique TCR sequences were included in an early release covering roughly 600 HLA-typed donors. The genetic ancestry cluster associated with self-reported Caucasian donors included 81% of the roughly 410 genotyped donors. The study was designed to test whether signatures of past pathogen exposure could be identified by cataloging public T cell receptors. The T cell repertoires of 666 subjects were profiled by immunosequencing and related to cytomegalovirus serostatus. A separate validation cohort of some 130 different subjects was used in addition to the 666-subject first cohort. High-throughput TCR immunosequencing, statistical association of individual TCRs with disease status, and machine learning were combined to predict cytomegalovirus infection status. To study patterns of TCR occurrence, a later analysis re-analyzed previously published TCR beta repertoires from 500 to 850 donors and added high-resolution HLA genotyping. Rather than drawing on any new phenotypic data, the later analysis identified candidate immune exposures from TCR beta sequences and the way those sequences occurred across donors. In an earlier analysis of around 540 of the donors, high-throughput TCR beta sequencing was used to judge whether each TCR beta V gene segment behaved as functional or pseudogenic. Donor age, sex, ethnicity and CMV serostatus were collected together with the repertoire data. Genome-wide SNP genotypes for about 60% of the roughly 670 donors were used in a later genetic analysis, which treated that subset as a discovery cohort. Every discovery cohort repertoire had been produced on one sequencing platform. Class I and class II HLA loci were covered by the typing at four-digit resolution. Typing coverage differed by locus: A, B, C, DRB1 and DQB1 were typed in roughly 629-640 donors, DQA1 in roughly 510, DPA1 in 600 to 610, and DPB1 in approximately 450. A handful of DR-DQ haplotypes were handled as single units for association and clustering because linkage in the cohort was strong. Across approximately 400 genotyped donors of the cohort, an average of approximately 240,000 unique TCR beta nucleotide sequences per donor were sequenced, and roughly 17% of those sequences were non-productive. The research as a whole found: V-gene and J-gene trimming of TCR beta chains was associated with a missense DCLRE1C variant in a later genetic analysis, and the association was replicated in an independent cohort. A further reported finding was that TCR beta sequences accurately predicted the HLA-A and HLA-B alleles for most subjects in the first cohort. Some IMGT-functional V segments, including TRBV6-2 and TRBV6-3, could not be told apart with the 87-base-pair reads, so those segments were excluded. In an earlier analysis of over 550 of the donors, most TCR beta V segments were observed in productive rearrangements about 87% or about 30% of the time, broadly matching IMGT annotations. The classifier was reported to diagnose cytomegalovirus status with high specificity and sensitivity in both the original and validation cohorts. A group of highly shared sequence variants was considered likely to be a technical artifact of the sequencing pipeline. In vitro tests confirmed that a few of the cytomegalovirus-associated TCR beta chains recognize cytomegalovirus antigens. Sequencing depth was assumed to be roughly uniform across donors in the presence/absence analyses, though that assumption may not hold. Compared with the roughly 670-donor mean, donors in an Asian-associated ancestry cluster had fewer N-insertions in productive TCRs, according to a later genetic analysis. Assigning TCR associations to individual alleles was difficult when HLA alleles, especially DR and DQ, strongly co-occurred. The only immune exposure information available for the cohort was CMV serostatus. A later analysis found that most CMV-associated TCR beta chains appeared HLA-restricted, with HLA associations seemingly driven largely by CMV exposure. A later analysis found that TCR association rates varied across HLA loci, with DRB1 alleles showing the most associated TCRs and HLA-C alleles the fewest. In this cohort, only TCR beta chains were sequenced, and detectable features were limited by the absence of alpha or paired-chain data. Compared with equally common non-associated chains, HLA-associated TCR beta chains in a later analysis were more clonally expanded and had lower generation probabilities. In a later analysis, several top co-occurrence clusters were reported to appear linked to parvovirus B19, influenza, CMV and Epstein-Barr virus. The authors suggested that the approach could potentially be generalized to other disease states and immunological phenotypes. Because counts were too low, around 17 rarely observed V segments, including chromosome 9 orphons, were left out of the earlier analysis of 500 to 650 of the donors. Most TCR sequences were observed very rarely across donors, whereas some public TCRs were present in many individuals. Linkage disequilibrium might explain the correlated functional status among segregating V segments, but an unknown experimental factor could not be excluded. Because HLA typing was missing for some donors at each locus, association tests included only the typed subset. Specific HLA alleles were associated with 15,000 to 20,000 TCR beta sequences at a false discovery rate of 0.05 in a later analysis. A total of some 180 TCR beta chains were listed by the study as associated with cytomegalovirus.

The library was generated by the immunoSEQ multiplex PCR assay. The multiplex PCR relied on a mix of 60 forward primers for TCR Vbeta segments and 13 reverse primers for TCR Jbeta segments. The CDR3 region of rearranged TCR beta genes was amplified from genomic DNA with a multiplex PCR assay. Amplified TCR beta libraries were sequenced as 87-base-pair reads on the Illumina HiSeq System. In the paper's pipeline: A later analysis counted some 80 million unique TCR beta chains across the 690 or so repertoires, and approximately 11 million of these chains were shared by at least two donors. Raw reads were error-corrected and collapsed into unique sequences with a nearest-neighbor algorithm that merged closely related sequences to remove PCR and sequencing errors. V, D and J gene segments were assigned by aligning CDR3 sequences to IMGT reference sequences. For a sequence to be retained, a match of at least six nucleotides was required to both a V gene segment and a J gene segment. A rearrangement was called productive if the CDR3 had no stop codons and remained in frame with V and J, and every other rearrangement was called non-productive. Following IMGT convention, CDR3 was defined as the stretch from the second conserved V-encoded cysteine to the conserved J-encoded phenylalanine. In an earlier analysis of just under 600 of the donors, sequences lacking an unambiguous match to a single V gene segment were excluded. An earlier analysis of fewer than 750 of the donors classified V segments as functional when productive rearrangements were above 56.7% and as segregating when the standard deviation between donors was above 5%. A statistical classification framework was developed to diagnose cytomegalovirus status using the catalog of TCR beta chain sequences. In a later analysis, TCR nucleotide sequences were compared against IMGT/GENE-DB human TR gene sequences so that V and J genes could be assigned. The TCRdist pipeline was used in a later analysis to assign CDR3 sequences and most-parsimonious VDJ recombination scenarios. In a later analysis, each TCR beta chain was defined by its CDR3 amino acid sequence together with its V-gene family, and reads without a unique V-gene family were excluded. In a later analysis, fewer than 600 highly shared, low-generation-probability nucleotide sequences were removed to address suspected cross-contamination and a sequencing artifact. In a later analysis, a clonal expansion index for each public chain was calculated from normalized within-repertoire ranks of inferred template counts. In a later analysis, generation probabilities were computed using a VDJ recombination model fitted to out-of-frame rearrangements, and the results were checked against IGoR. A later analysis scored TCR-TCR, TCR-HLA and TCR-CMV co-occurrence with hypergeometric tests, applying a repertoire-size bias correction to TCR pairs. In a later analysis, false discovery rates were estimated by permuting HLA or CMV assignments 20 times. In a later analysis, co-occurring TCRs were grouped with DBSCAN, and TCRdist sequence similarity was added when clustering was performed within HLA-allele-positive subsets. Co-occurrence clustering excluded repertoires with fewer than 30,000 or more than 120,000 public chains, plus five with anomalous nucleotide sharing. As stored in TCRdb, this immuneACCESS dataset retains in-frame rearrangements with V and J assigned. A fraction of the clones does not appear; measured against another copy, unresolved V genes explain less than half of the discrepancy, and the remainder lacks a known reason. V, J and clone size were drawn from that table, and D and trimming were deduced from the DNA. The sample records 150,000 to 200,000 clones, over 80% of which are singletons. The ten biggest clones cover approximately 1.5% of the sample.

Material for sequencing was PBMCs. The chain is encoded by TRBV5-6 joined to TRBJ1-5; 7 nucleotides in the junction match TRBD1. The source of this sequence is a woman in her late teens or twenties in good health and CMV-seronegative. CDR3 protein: CASSLGSGGDQPQHF. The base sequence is TGTGCCAGCAGCTTGGGTTCAGGGGGAGATCAGCCCCAGCATTTT.